This TCR beta chain came from a study of blood T cell repertoires in COVID-19. Under the authors' procedure: The authors estimated nucleated cell counts from reference gene primer amplification. TCRdb keeps only in-frame clones here, not all; method: immunoSEQ multiplex PCR. That table furnishes V, J and clone size, whereas the DNA furnished D and trimming. The sample includes roughly 200,000 clones, around 84% of them seen just once. This CDR3 has 15 amino acids. The V and J ends lost 6 bases and 0 bases, in that order; junction bases with no gene match: 5. Germline V gene data show CDR1 as MNHEY and CDR2 as SVGAGI.

V is TRBV6-5 and J is TRBJ1-5, with 7 bases identical to TRBD1. Sequenced material: peripheral blood. This TCR derives from an elderly woman with COVID-19, enrolled during active disease. CDR3 in amino acids: CASSEGQFSNQPQHF. In DNA, the CDR3 is TGTGCCAGCAGCGAGGGACAGTTTAGCAATCAGCCCCAGCATTTT.